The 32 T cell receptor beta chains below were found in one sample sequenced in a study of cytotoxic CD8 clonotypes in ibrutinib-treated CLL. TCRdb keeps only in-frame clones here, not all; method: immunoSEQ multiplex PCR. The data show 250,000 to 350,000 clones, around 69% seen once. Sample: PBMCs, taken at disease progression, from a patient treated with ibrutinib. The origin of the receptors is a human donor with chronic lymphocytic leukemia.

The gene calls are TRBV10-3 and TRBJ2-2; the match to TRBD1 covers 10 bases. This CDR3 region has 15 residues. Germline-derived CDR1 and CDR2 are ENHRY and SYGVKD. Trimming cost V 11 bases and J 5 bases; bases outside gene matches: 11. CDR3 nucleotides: TGTGCCTCAGGGGGAAGGACAGGGGGAACCGGGGAGCTGTTTTTT. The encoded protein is CASGGRTGGTGELFF.

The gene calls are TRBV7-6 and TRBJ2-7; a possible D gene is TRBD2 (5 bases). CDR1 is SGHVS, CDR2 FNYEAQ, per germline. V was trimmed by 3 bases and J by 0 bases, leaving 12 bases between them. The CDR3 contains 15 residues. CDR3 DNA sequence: TGTGCCAGCAGCTTCGGAGGAACCTACTCCTACGAGCAGTACTTC. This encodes CASSFGGTYSYEQYF.

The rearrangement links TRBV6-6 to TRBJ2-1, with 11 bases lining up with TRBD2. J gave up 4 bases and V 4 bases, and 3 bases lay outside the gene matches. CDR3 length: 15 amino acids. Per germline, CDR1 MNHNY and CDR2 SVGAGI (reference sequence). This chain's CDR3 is CASSLIAGGYNEQFF. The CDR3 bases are TGTGCCAGCAGTTTAATAGCGGGGGGGTACAATGAGCAGTTCTTC.

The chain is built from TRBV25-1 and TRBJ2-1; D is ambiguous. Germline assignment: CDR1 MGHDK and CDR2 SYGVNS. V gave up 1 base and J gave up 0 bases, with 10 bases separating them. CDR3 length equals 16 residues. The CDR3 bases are TGTGCCAGCAGTGAATTTGGCAAAAGCTCCTACAATGAGCAGTTCTTC. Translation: CASSEFGKSSYNEQFF.

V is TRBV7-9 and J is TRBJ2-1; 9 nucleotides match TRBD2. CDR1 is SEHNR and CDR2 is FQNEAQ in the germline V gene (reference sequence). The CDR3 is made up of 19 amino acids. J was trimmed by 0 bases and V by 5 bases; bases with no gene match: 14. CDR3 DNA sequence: TGTGCCAGCAGCCCCCGGTCGGGACTAGCATTTAGCTCCTACAATGAGCAGTTCTTC. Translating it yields CASSPRSGLAFSSYNEQFF.

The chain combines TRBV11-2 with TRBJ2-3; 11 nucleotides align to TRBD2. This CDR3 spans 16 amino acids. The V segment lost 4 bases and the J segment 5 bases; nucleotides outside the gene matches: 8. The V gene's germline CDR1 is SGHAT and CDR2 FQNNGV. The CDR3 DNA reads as TGTGCCAGCAGCTCTAGACTAGCGGGATTGAGAGATACGCAGTATTTT. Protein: CASSSRLAGLRDTQYF. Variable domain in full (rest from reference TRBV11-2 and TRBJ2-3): EAGVAQSPRYKIIEKRQSVAFWCNPISGHATLYWYQQILGQGPKLLIQFQNNGVVDDSQLPKDRFSAERLKGVDSTLKIQPAKLEDSAVYLCASSSRLAGLRDTQYFGPGTRLTVL.

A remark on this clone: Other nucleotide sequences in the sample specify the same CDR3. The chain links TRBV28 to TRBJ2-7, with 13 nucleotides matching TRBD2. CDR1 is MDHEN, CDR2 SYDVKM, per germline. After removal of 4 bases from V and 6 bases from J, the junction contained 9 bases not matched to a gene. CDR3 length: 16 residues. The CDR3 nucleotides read TGTGCCAGCAGTTCCCCCCGGACTAGCGGGAGCCTCGAGCAGTACTTC. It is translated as CASSSPRTSGSLEQYF.

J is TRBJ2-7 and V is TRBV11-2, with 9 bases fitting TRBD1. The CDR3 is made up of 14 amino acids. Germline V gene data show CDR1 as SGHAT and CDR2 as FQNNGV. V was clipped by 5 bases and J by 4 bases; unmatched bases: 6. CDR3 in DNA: TGTGCCAGCAGCACCACACAGGGGGCTTACGAGCAGTACTTC. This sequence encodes CASSTTQGAYEQYF.

The CDR3 loop reads CASSPNRRTEAFF. CDR3 in DNA: TGTGCCAGCAGCCCGAATCGGAGGACTGAAGCTTTCTTT. The V and J genes are TRBV7-9 and TRBJ1-1; no definite D call. V lost 5 bases and J 5 bases, leaving 12 bases between the germline ends. The CDR3 loop spans 13 amino acids. Germline V CDR1 and CDR2: SEHNR, FQNEAQ (reference sequence).

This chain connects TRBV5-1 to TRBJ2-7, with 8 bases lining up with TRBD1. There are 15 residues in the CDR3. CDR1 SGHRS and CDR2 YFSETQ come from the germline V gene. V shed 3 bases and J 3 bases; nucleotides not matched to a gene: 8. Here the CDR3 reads CASSSDSGGFYEQYF. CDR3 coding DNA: TGCGCCAGCAGCTCCGATTCAGGGGGCTTCTACGAGCAGTACTTC.

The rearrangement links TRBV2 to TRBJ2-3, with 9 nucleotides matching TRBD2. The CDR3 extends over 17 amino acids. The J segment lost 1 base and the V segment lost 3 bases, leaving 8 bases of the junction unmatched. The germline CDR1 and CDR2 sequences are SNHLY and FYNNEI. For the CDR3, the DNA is TGTGCCAGCAGTGACCCGGGGGTAGCGGGGGGCACAGATACGCAGTATTTT. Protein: CASSDPGVAGGTDTQYF.

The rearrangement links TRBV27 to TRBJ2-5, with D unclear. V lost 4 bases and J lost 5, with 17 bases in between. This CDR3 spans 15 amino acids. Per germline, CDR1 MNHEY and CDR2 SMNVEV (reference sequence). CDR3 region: CASSSLPPWFETQYF. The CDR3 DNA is TGTGCCAGCAGTTCCCTTCCGCCCTGGTTCGAGACCCAGTACTTC.

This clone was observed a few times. CDR3: CASSSTKAQPQHF. The CDR3 DNA sequence: TGTGCCAGTAGTAGCACTAAGGCTCAGCCCCAGCATTTT. The J gene is TRBJ1-5, the V gene TRBV19, with D uncertain. Germline V gene data show CDR1 as LNHDA and CDR2 as SQIVND (reference sequence). The V end was cut by 4 bases, the J end by 6 bases, with 10 bases between. This CDR3 is 13 amino acids long.

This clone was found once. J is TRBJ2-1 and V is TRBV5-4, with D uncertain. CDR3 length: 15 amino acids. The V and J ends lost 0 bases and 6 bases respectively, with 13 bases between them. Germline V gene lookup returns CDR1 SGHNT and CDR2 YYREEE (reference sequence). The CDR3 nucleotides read TGTGCCAGCAGCTTGGGATGGGGTCGGAGCAATGAGCAGTTCTTC. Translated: CASSLGWGRSNEQFF.

This CDR3 reads CASRGRDLYNEQFF. CDR3 in DNA: TGTGCCAGCAGGGGTAGGGACCTCTACAATGAGCAGTTCTTC. V usage is TRBV27 and J usage is TRBJ2-1, with D perhaps matching TRBD1 or TRBD2 (5 bases each). Germline lookup yields CDR1 MNHEY and CDR2 SMNVEV (reference sequence). The CDR3 has 14 amino acids. Trimming shortened V by 6 bases and J by 3 bases, and 12 bases separated the two germline ends.

The CDR3 is CASSVPGLNYGYTF. Written as DNA, the CDR3 is TGTGCCAGCAGTGTACCAGGTCTTAACTATGGCTACACCTTC. The V gene is TRBV6-1, the J gene TRBJ1-2, with unresolved D. The CDR3 consists of 14 residues. Trimming removed 4 bases from V and 1 base from J, with 10 bases in between. The V gene's germline CDR1 is MNHNS and CDR2 SASEGT.

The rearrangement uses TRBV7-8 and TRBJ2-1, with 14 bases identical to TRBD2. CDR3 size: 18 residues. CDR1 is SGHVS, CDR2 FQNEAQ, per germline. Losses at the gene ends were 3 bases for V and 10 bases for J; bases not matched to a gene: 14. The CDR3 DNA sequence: TGTGCCAGCAGCTTCTATACCGGGACTAGCGGGAGCGCAAGGGAGCAGTTCTTC. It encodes CASSFYTGTSGSAREQFF.

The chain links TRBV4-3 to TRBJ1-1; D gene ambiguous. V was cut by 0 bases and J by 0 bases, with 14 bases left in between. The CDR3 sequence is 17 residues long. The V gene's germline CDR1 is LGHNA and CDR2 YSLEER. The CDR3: CASSQEESPDMNTEAFF. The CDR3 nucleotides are TGCGCCAGCAGCCAAGAGGAGAGTCCAGATATGAACACTGAAGCTTTCTTT.

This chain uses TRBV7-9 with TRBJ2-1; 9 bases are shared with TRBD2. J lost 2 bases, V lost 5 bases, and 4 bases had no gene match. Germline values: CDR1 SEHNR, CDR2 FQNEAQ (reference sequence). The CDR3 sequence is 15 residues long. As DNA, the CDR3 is TGTGCCAGCAGCCGAGCGGGAGGTACCTACAATGAGCAGTTCTTC. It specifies CASSRAGGTYNEQFF.

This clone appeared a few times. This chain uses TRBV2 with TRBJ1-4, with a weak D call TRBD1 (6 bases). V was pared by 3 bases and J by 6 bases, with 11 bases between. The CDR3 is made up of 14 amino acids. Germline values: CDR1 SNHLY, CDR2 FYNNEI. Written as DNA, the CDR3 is TGTGCCAGCAGTGAGGGGGCTCTGGATGAAAAACTGTTTTTT. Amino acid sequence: CASSEGALDEKLFF.

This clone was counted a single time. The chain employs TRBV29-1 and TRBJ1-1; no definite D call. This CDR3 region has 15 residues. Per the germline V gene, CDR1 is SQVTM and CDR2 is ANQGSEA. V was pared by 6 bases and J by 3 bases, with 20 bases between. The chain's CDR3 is CSVSGSRVRDTEAFF. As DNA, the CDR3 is TGCAGCGTATCCGGTTCGAGGGTGAGGGACACTGAAGCTTTCTTT.

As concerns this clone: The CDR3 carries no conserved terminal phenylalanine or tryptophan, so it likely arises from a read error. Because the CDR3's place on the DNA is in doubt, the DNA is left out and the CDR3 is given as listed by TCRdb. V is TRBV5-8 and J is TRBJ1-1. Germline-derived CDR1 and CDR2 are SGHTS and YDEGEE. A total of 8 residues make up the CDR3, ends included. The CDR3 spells CASSYYGV.

CDR3 region: CASSLPGSGSPLHF. CDR3 in DNA: TGTGCCAGCAGCTTGCCCGGGAGTGGGTCACCCCTCCACTTT. The chain combines TRBV7-3 with TRBJ1-6; D uncertain. Germline V CDR1 and CDR2: SGHTA, FQGTGA. The V end was cut by 3 bases, the J end by 10 bases, with 13 bases between. The length of the CDR3 is 14 residues.

The CDR3: CSVVMRERDYYEQYF. The CDR3 DNA sequence: TGCAGCGTTGTGATGCGGGAGCGTGATTACTACGAGCAGTACTTC. This chain links TRBV29-1 with TRBJ2-7, with 7 bases identical to TRBD2. After removal of 4 bases from V and 3 bases from J, the junction contained 12 bases not matched to a gene. This CDR3 region has 15 residues. Germline V lookup: CDR1 SQVTM, CDR2 ANQGSEA.

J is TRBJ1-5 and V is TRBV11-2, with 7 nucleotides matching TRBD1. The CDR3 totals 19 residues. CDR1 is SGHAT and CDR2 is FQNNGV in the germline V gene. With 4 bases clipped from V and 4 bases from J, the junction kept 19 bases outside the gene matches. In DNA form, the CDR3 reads TGTGCCAGCAGCTCCGACTCCGGGACAGACTTTTTTCGGAATCAGCCCCAGCATTTT. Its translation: CASSSDSGTDFFRNQPQHF.

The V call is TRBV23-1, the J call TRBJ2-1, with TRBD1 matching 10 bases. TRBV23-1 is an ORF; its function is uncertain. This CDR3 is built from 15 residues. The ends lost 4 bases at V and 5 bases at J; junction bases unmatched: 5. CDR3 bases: TGCGCCAGCAGTCTCCGGGACAGGGGCCACAATGAGCAGTTCTTC. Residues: CASSLRDRGHNEQFF.

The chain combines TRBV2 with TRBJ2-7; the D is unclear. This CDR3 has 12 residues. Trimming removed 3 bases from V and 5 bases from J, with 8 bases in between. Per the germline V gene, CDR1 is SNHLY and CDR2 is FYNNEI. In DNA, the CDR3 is TGTGCCAGCAGTGATGTGAGCCACGAGCAGTACTTC. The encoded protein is CASSDVSHEQYF.

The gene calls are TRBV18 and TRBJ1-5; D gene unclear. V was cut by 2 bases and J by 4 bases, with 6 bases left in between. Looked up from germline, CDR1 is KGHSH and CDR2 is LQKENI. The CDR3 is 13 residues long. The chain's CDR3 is CASSPDENQPQHF. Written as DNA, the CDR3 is TGTGCCAGCTCACCAGATGAGAATCAGCCCCAGCATTTT.

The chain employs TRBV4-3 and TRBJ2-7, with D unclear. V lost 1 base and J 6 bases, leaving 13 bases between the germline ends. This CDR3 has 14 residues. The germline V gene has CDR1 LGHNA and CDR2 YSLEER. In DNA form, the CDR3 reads TGCGCCAGCAGCCAAGTCGTCTGGTCGGGCGAGCAGTACTTC. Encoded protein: CASSQVVWSGEQYF.

The CDR3 loop is CSVITGTDSPGYTF. In DNA form, the CDR3 reads TGCAGCGTTATTACCGGGACAGACTCCCCTGGCTACACCTTC. The chain uses TRBV29-1 and TRBJ1-2; 7 bases agree with TRBD1. The length of the CDR3 is 14 residues. The germline V gene encodes CDR1 SQVTM and CDR2 ANQGSEA. The J segment lost 7 bases and the V segment lost 5 bases, leaving 13 bases of the junction unmatched.

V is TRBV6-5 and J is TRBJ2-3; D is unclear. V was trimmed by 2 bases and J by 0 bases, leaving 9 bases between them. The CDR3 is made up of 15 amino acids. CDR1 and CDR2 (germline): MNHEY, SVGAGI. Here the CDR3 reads CASSYDLASTDTQYF. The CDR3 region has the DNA TGTGCCAGCAGTTACGATCTGGCTAGCACAGATACGCAGTATTTT.

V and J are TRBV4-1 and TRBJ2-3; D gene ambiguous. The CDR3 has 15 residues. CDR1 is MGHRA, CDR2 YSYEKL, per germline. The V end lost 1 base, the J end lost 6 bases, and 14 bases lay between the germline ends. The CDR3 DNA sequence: TGCGCCAGCAGCCAAGGGCGGCTAAGCAAGGATACGCAGTATTTT. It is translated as CASSQGRLSKDTQYF.